This TCR beta chain emerged from a study of cytomegalovirus exposure and HLA in healthy donors. The CDR3 totals 16 residues. The trim removed 1 base at V and 9 bases at J, leaving 11 bases unmatched. Germline values: CDR1 SGHVS, CDR2 FQNEAQ. Primers included in the PCR were 60 Vbeta and 13 Jbeta primers. The assay was immunoSEQ multiplex PCR, and TCRdb's table has in-frame clones only and misses some. This sample has 150,000 to 200,000 clones, with roughly three quarters found just once. This clone was observed once. What it binds is not known. Broader study findings: The authors assumed roughly uniform sequencing depth across donors for presence/absence analyses. A later analysis found that most CMV-associated TCR beta chains appeared HLA-restricted.

Sequenced: PBMCs. This chain links TRBV7-8 with TRBJ2-1, with 8 positions matching TRBD1. This sequence originates from a woman aged 45-65 years in good health and CMV-seronegative. Written as DNA, the CDR3 is TGTGCCAGCAGCTTAGGTAAGGCAGGGGGCCTCAGTGAGCAGTTCTTC. As protein: CASSLGKAGGLSEQFF.